A selection of T cell receptor beta chains follows, all from one sample in a study of PD-1 blockade in mismatch repair-deficient tumors. TCRdb's copy holds only in-frame clones and misses some; the assay was immunoSEQ multiplex PCR. The sample has around 130,000 clones, about 90% seen once. Sequencing was performed on peripheral blood, taken approximately 69 weeks after starting pembrolizumab. These receptors all stem from an adult with mismatch repair-deficient cancer. Both conserved end residues are part of each CDR3. The D gene is left open where the match is weak. A clone size is listed for some rows: how often the clone was seen (once, few, many), or a class if it is expanded.

j_call: TRBJ2-1
v_call: TRBV5-4
clone_size: NA
d_call: NA
cdr3_aa: CASSYGVDNEQFF
cdr3_nt: TGTGCAAGCTCTTATGGGGTGGACAATGAGCAGTTCTTC

j_call: TRBJ2-1
v_call: TRBV27
clone_size: NA
d_call: TRBD2
cdr3_aa: CASSKGTSGSYNEQFF
cdr3_nt: TGTGCCAGCAGTAAAGGGACTAGCGGGAGTTACAATGAGCAGTTCTTC

j_call: TRBJ2-1
v_call: TRBV27
clone_size: NA
d_call: TRBD2
cdr3_aa: CASSLWAGGAYNEQFF
cdr3_nt: TGTGCCAGCAGTTTATGGGCGGGAGGGGCCTACAATGAGCAGTTCTTC

j_call: TRBJ2-1
v_call: TRBV7-2
clone_size: few
d_call: NA
cdr3_aa: CASSLTNYEQFF
cdr3_nt: TGTGCCAGCAGCTTAACTAATTATGAGCAGTTCTTC

j_call: TRBJ2-5
v_call: TRBV27
clone_size: once
d_call: TRBD2
cdr3_aa: CASSILAGVFETQYF
cdr3_nt: TGTGCCAGCAGTATACTAGCGGGAGTATTTGAGACCCAGTACTTC

j_call: TRBJ2-7
v_call: TRBV4-1
clone_size: NA
d_call: NA
cdr3_aa: CASSYRDSRYEQYF
cdr3_nt: TGCGCCAGCAGCTATCGGGACTCCCGCTACGAGCAGTACTTC

j_call: TRBJ1-4
v_call: TRBV25-1
clone_size: NA
d_call: TRBD1
cdr3_aa: CASSEGQLNEKLFF
cdr3_nt: TGTGCCAGCAGTGAGGGACAGTTAAATGAAAAACTGTTTTTT

j_call: TRBJ2-4
v_call: TRBV27
clone_size: NA
d_call: TRBD1
cdr3_aa: CASSLWTGLLAKNIQYF
cdr3_nt: TGTGCCAGCAGTCTGTGGACAGGGCTACTAGCCAAAAACATTCAGTACTTC

j_call: TRBJ1-4
v_call: TRBV9
clone_size: NA
d_call: NA
cdr3_aa: CASSVGTRLGEKLFF
cdr3_nt: TGTGCCAGCAGCGTTGGGACAAGGCTTGGAGAAAAACTGTTTTTT

j_call: TRBJ2-1
v_call: TRBV7-9
clone_size: NA
d_call: TRBD2
cdr3_aa: CASSQLAGDYNEQFF
cdr3_nt: TGTGCCAGCAGCCAACTAGCGGGAGACTACAATGAGCAGTTCTTC

j_call: TRBJ2-5
v_call: TRBV5-6
clone_size: NA
d_call: TRBD2
cdr3_aa: CASSYSGASGSVGQETQYF
cdr3_nt: TGTGCCAGCAGCTACTCCGGGGCTAGCGGGAGTGTCGGCCAAGAGACCCAGTACTTC

j_call: TRBJ2-2
v_call: TRBV27
clone_size: few
d_call: NA
cdr3_aa: CASSLGIGELFF
cdr3_nt: TGTGCCAGCAGTTTAGGGATCGGGGAGCTGTTTTTT

j_call: TRBJ2-7
v_call: TRBV4-1
clone_size: once
d_call: NA
cdr3_aa: CASSQEPIYEQYF
cdr3_nt: TGCGCCAGCAGCCAAGAACCGATCTACGAGCAGTACTTC

j_call: TRBJ2-1
v_call: TRBV7-2
clone_size: NA
d_call: NA
cdr3_aa: CASSLGPDREQFF
cdr3_nt: TGTGCCAGCAGCTTAGGCCCGGACCGGGAGCAGTTCTTC

j_call: TRBJ2-3
v_call: TRBV27
clone_size: NA
d_call: NA
cdr3_aa: CASSFYSTGWPDTQYF
cdr3_nt: TGTGCCAGCAGTTTCTACTCGACGGGATGGCCAGATACGCAGTATTTT

j_call: TRBJ2-3
v_call: TRBV7-2
clone_size: NA
d_call: NA
cdr3_aa: CASSFRERLTDTQYF
cdr3_nt: TGTGCCAGCAGCTTCAGGGAACGTTTGACAGATACGCAGTATTTT

j_call: TRBJ2-5
v_call: TRBV9
clone_size: once
d_call: TRBD1
cdr3_aa: CASSVGDRERETQYF
cdr3_nt: TGTGCCAGCAGCGTAGGAGACAGGGAGAGGGAGACCCAGTACTTC

j_call: TRBJ1-2
v_call: TRBV5-4
clone_size: NA
d_call: TRBD1
cdr3_aa: CASSSQGDRGGYTF
cdr3_nt: TGTGCCAGCAGCTCCCAGGGGGACAGAGGTGGCTACACCTTC

j_call: TRBJ1-1
v_call: TRBV19
clone_size: NA
d_call: NA
cdr3_aa: CATCQWQSVGGTEAFF
cdr3_nt: TGTGCCACTTGCCAGTGGCAGAGCGTAGGGGGCACTGAAGCTTTCTTT

j_call: TRBJ1-1
v_call: TRBV7-9
clone_size: NA
d_call: NA
cdr3_aa: CASSPHRNENTEAFF
cdr3_nt: TGTGCCAGCAGCCCACACAGAAACGAGAACACTGAAGCTTTCTTT